The text below deals with one T cell receptor (beta chain). Sequence at one end of the junction differs from germline and may be a read error. Germline V gene sequence: CDR1 SGHRS, CDR2 YFSETQ. This CDR3 is built from 15 residues. The data belong to a study of CD8+CD57+ T cells in acquired aplastic anemia. TCR beta VDJ and CDR3 were profiled, and genomic DNA was the template. TCRdb itself ran the reads through MiXCR, one entry per CDR3 protein. The sample gives over 200,000 distinct CDR3 sequences, approximately 57% of which show up once; approximately 30% is in the top ten. The source is a human donor in good health. This rearrangement joins TRBV5-1 to TRBJ1-2; D perhaps matches TRBD1 (5 bases). The sequencing sample was made of sorted CD4+, CD8+, or CD8+CD57+ T cells (not recorded which) from PBMCs. The CDR3 loop is CASSLGGSRYYGYTF. In DNA, the CDR3 is TGTGCCAGCAGCTTGGGGGGTAGCCGGTACTATGGCTACACCTTC.